This TCR beta chain was captured in a study of CD8 T cells in Susac syndrome. General study findings and limits: The study acknowledged a relatively small number of individuals in its TCR sequencing and HLA analysis.

Reverse transcription of roughly 0.5 to 1 ug RNA was carried out with random hexamers. MiXCR, applied by TCRdb to the immunoSEQ multiplex PCR reads, yields one record per CDR3 protein. Of about 440,000 distinct CDR3 sequences in the sample, 75% to 90% are singletons; the top ten hold about 0.12%. For this clonotype: Its antigen is as yet unknown.

V gave up 2 bases and J gave up 0 bases, with 7 bases separating them. CDR1 is MGHRA and CDR2 is YSYEKL in the germline V gene. The length of the CDR3 is 15 residues. The sample consisted of CD8+ T cells from PBMCs. The rearrangement uses TRBV4-1 and TRBJ1-4; D ambiguous. The source is a human donor with multiple sclerosis. The DNA of the CDR3 is TGCGCCAGCAGCCAAATCCTCGCAACTAATGAAAAACTGTTTTTT. Translated, it gives CASSQILATNEKLFF.